This entry is about one T cell receptor (beta chain). Residents of about two dozen US areas, aged roughly 18 to 89 years, made up the participants. The source of the sample is a study of blood T cell repertoires in COVID-19. Study information: Donors in the United States, Italy and Spain gave samples during acute or convalescent COVID-19. T cells, B-cell-depleted T cells, or PBMCs provided the cDNA or gDNA that served as material.

Original data processing: Reference gene primer amplification gave nucleated cell count estimates. The assay was immunoSEQ multiplex PCR, and TCRdb's table has in-frame clones only and misses some. Clone size and the V and J calls come from that table; the DNA yielded D and trimming. The table has hundreds of thousands of clones, 90% seen once; the top ten hold 1.7%. CDR3 length: 15 residues. V shed 2 bases, J shed 2 bases, and the junction held 2 bases outside the gene matches. The germline CDR1 and CDR2 sequences are SEHNR and FQNEAQ (reference sequence). The chain carries TRBV7-9 and TRBJ1-3; TRBD1 matches 8 bases. The TCR sequence derives from a woman aged 18-35 years with acute COVID-19. Sequencing used PBMCs or T cells enriched from blood (not recorded which). This chain's CDR3 is CASSLRTGPGNTIYF. CDR3 DNA sequence: TGTGCCAGCAGCTTAAGGACAGGGCCTGGAAACACCATATATTTT. The whole variable domain, remainder taken from reference TRBV7-9 and TRBJ1-3, is DTGVSQNPRHKITKRGQNVTFRCDPISEHNRLYWYRQTLGQGPEFLTYFQNEAQLEKSRLLSDRFSAERPKGSFSTLEIQRTEQGDSAMYLCASSLRTGPGNTIYFGEGSWLTVV.